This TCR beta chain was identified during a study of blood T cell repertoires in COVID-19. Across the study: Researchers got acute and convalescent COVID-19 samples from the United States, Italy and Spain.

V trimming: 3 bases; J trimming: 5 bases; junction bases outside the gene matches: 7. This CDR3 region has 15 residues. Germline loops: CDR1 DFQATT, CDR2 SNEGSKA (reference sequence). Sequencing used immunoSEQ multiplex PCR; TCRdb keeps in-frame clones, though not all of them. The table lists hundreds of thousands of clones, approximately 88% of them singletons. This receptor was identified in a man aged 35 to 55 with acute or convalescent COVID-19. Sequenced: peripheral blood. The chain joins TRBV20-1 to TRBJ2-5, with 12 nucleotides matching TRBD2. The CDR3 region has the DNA TGCAGTGCTAGTAGGCTAGCGGGAGGGGGGGAGACCCAGTACTTC. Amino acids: CSASRLAGGGETQYF.